This TCR beta chain was obtained from a study of STAT3 mutations in large granular lymphocyte leukemia. General study points: In T-cell large granular lymphocyte leukemia, about half of patients showed multiple immunodominant subclonotypes.

Using immunoSEQ multiplex PCR, the repertoire was profiled, and TCRdb retains in-frame clones only, with some absent. The sample has over 2,500 clones, 80% to 90% seen once. About this clone itself: Its antigen is not identified.

Trimming took 6 bases from V and 2 from J, leaving 8 bases between them. The CDR3 is made up of 11 amino acids. Per germline, CDR1 SQVTM and CDR2 ANQGSEA. Sequenced material: peripheral blood mononuclear cells. This chain connects TRBV29-1 to TRBJ2-7; either TRBD1 or TRBD2 may supply D (5 bases each). The source of this sequence is a woman in her 70s with T-cell large granular lymphocyte leukemia. Some clones in this sample may be carry-over from other donors' samples. The CDR3 reads CSVGVTYEQYF. Here the CDR3 DNA reads TGCAGCGTGGGGGTTACCTACGAGCAGTACTTC.